The 16 T cell receptor beta chains reported below all come from one sample, sequenced in a study of beta chain features in type 1 diabetes. The sequenced template was cDNA made from the entire isolated RNA. Measured with immunoSEQ multiplex PCR; TCRdb has only the in-frame clones, and not every one. The sample holds some 330,000 clones, 11% seen once. The sequenced sample was naive CD4+ T cells from blood. The receptors were gathered from a woman in her 30s in good health.

V and J are TRBV11-2 and TRBJ2-1; D is possibly TRBD2 (5 bases). CDR3 length: 13 amino acids. V lost 1 base and J lost 9, with 10 bases in between. Germline V gene data show CDR1 as SGHAT and CDR2 as FQNNGV. The CDR3 sequence is CASSLGGIGEQFF. The CDR3 DNA sequence: TGTGCCAGCAGCTTAGGAGGGATCGGTGAGCAGTTCTTC.

The rearrangement joins TRBV6-1 to TRBJ2-5; 8 nucleotides line up with TRBD1. The CDR3 spans 13 residues. J lost 6 bases, V lost 7 bases, and 7 bases had no gene match. The germline V gene encodes CDR1 MNHNS and CDR2 SASEGT. CDR3 DNA: TGTGCCAGCATTATCACAGGGGGAAAGACCCAGTACTTC. Translation: CASIITGGKTQYF.

This rearrangement joins TRBV28 to TRBJ1-2, with 8 nucleotides matching TRBD1. Germline CDR1 reads MDHEN; CDR2 reads SYDVKM. V was clipped by 5 bases and J by 5 bases; unmatched bases: 7. This CDR3 is 14 amino acids long. The CDR3 here is CASSIGQGLYGYTF. The CDR3 bases are TGTGCCAGCAGTATCGGACAGGGTTTGTATGGCTACACCTTC.

This clone came up a few times. The DNA of the CDR3 is TGTGCCAGCAGCTCAGCCCGGCGACAGGGACAGTACTTC. This gives the protein CASSSARRQGQYF. The chain combines TRBV7-2 with TRBJ2-7; 7 bases fit TRBD1. CDR1 is SGHTA, CDR2 FQGNSA, per germline. Trimming removed 4 bases from V and 10 bases from J; junction bases left unmatched: 10. The CDR3 runs to 13 residues.

Only a few counts were recorded for this clone. Other DNA sequences in the same sample also yield this CDR3. This chain connects TRBV19 to TRBJ2-2, with D hard to call. V was cut by 0 bases and J by 2 bases, with 4 bases left in between. The CDR3 consists of 14 residues. The V gene's germline CDR1 is LNHDA and CDR2 SQIVND (reference sequence). Here the CDR3 DNA reads TGTGCCAGTAGTATAGAGGGCAACACCGGGGAGCTGTTTTTT. Translating it yields CASSIEGNTGELFF.

The chain carries TRBV28 and TRBJ1-1, with 8 bases that match TRBD1. From germline, CDR1 is MDHEN and CDR2 SYDVKM. The junction had 8 bases not matched to a gene; V was cut back by 7 bases and J by 1 base. CDR3 length: 15 residues. The CDR3 bases are TGTGCCAGCAACCTCCCACAGGGGGGGAACACTGAAGCTTTCTTT. Residues: CASNLPQGGNTEAFF.

This clone was recorded a few times. This chain uses TRBV27 with TRBJ2-1; 11 nucleotides line up with TRBD2. The germline V gene encodes CDR1 MNHEY and CDR2 SMNVEV (reference sequence). V trimming: 3 bases; J trimming: 7 bases; junction bases outside the gene matches: 5. CDR3 length: 15 amino acids. The CDR3 region is CASSFQLAGVNEQFF. The CDR3 nucleotides are TGTGCCAGCAGTTTCCAACTAGCGGGAGTTAATGAGCAGTTCTTC.

Only a few counts were recorded for this clone. This chain uses TRBV7-6 with TRBJ1-5, with D perhaps matching TRBD1 (5 bases). Germline loops: CDR1 SGHVS, CDR2 FNYEAQ. The CDR3 has 16 amino acids. V lost 0 bases, J lost 7 bases, and 16 bases lay in between. This CDR3 is CASSLALGGVEQPQHF. The CDR3 DNA sequence: TGTGCCAGCAGCTTAGCGTTGGGAGGGGTCGAGCAGCCCCAGCATTTT. The variable domain in full, completed from reference TRBV7-6 and TRBJ1-5, reads GAGVSQSPRYKVTKRGQDVALRCDPISGHVSLYWYRQALGQGPEFLTYFNYEAQQDKSGLPNDRFSAERPEGSISTLTIQRTEQRDSAMYRCASSLALGGVEQPQHFGDGTRLSIL.

This clone turned up a few times. CDR3 residues: CASSPREVGDNEQFF. The CDR3 nucleotides read TGTGCCAGCAGCCCACGGGAGGTTGGGGACAATGAGCAGTTCTTC. The chain couples TRBV5-6 to TRBJ2-1; 7 nucleotides match TRBD2. CDR1 is SGHDT and CDR2 is YYEEEE in the germline V gene. The length of the CDR3 is 15 residues. Unmatched junction bases numbered 9, after V lost 4 bases and J lost 5 bases. Full variable domain (rest looked up from reference TRBV5-6 and TRBJ2-1): DAGVTQSPTHLIKTRGQQVTLRCSPKSGHDTVSWYQQALGQGPQFIFQYYEEEERQRGNFPDRFSGHQFPNYSSELNVNALLLGDSALYLCASSPREVGDNEQFFGPGTRLTVL.

The chain carries TRBV9 and TRBJ2-1; unclear D gene. Germline CDR1 and CDR2: SGDLS and YYNGEE. Trimming cost V 0 bases and J 8 bases, with 12 bases left between them. The CDR3 is made up of 14 amino acids. CDR3 in amino acids: CASSVVDFHYEQFF. Written as DNA, the CDR3 is TGTGCCAGCAGCGTAGTAGATTTTCATTATGAGCAGTTCTTC.

The genes are TRBV19 and TRBJ2-3, with 7 bases matching TRBD1. V dropped 3 bases and J dropped 1; count of bases not matched to a gene: 1. Germline V CDR1 and CDR2: LNHDA, SQIVND (reference sequence). CDR3 length: 14 residues. CDR3 nucleotide sequence: TGTGCCAGTAGTATCGGACAGGGCACAGATACGCAGTATTTT. Translation gives CASSIGQGTDTQYF. Based on the CDR3 plus reference TRBV19 and TRBJ2-3, the full variable domain is DGGITQSPKYLFRKEGQNVTLSCEQNLNHDAMYWYRQDPGQGLRLIYYSQIVNDFQKGDIAEGYSVSREKKESFPLTVTSAQKNPTAFYLCASSIGQGTDTQYFGPGTRLTVL.

This clone was observed a few times. Germline is not matched at one junction end, which may reflect a read error. CDR3: CASTGEVSWTGVIF. In DNA, the CDR3 is TGTGCCAGCACCGGAGAGGTGTCCTGGACAGGGGTTATCTTC. This sequence joins TRBV25-1 and TRBJ2-1; 9 bases align to TRBD1. The CDR3 loop spans 14 amino acids. Germline V gives CDR1 MGHDK, CDR2 SYGVNS.

The genes are TRBV5-4 and TRBJ1-1, with D maybe TRBD1 (6 bases). The CDR3 is 16 residues long. The germline V gene has CDR1 SGHNT and CDR2 YYREEE (reference sequence). V lost 5 bases to trimming and J lost 0 bases, with 17 bases between them. The CDR3: CASSPTPDRMNTEAFF. The CDR3 coding sequence is TGTGCCAGCAGTCCTACTCCCGACAGGATGAACACTGAAGCTTTCTTT.

This clone has a handful of counts. The V and J genes are TRBV4-2 and TRBJ2-5; 8 bases match TRBD2. Losses at the gene ends were 0 bases for V and 3 bases for J; bases not matched to a gene: 6. This CDR3 comprises 16 residues. Per the germline V gene, CDR1 is LGHNA and CDR2 is YNFKEQ. The CDR3 nucleotides are TGTGCCAGCAGCCAAGACGGGGAACTAGCGGAAGAGACCCAGTACTTC. It codes for CASSQDGELAEETQYF.

Only a few counts were recorded for this clone. The chain links TRBV23-1 to TRBJ2-7; D may be TRBD2 (5 bases). TRBV23-1 is recorded as an ORF, its role being uncertain. Trimming shortened V by 7 bases and J by 5 bases, and 12 bases separated the two germline ends. CDR3 length: 12 amino acids. The CDR3 reads CASIAADHEQYF. The DNA for the CDR3 is TGCGCCAGCATCGCAGCGGATCACGAGCAGTACTTC.

This clone was seen only a few times. The chain combines TRBV19 with TRBJ1-2, with 9 bases aligning to TRBD1. V gave up 4 bases and J gave up 9 bases; unmatched junction bases: 9. CDR3 length: 14 amino acids. The V gene's germline CDR1 is LNHDA and CDR2 SQIVND (reference sequence). The CDR3 sequence: CASSTSGQGESYTF. Written as DNA, the CDR3 is TGTGCCAGTAGTACCTCGGGACAGGGAGAGAGCTACACCTTC.